Listed below are T cell receptor beta chains from one sample, sequenced in a study of CD8+ T cells in alopecia areata. Assay used: immunoSEQ multiplex PCR; TCRdb lists only in-frame clones, some missing. The table records some 210,000 clones, roughly three fifths of them present only once. This material consisted of CD4+ T cells sorted from blood, taken at approximately week 42, from a patient treated with tofacitinib. The receptors here all came from a human donor with alopecia areata. The CDR3 runs from the conserved cysteine through the conserved F or W. The D gene is left open where the match is weak. Part of the rows lack a size; the others show once, few, many or a class for expanded clones.

CDR3aa: CASSPEKQGAGNTEAFF; CDR3nt: TGTGCCAGCTCACCGGAAAAACAGGGGGCTGGGAACACTGAAGCTTTCTTT; abundance: -; v_gene: TRBV18; j_gene: TRBJ1-1; d_gene: TRBD1
CDR3aa: CSTQLDNEQFF; CDR3nt: TGCAGCACACAACTAGACAATGAGCAGTTCTTC; abundance: few; v_gene: TRBV29-1; j_gene: TRBJ2-1; d_gene: -
CDR3aa: CASSVGTDPSTDTQYF; CDR3nt: TGTGCCAGCAGCGTTGGGACTGACCCGAGCACAGATACGCAGTATTTT; abundance: few; v_gene: TRBV9; j_gene: TRBJ2-3; d_gene: -
CDR3aa: CASSLLGMVSEQYF; CDR3nt: TGTGCCAGCAGCTTACTAGGGATGGTTTCCGAGCAGTACTTC; abundance: few; v_gene: TRBV7-2; j_gene: TRBJ2-7; d_gene: -
CDR3aa: CASSHPENQPQHF; CDR3nt: TGTGCCAGTAGCCACCCAGAAAATCAGCCCCAGCATTTT; abundance: -; v_gene: TRBV19; j_gene: TRBJ1-5; d_gene: -
CDR3aa: CAISYSDSYNEQFF; CDR3nt: TGTGCCATCAGTTATTCGGATTCCTACAATGAGCAGTTCTTC; abundance: -; v_gene: TRBV10-3; j_gene: TRBJ2-1; d_gene: -
CDR3aa: CSVGEGGRNQPQHF; CDR3nt: TGCAGCGTTGGGGAGGGAGGGCGTAATCAGCCCCAGCATTTT; abundance: -; v_gene: TRBV29-1; j_gene: TRBJ1-5; d_gene: -
CDR3aa: CSASRGYEQYF; CDR3nt: TGCAGTGCTAGTCGCGGGTACGAGCAGTACTTC; abundance: -; v_gene: TRBV20-1; j_gene: TRBJ2-7; d_gene: -
CDR3aa: CASSLGGRGRDTEAFF; CDR3nt: TGTGCCAGCAGTCTAGGAGGTCGGGGGCGGGACACTGAAGCTTTCTTT; abundance: -; v_gene: TRBV7-9; j_gene: TRBJ1-1; d_gene: -
CDR3aa: CASSEATSNQPQHF; CDR3nt: TGTGCCAGCAGTGAAGCGACTAGCAATCAGCCCCAGCATTTT; abundance: few; v_gene: TRBV2; j_gene: TRBJ1-5; d_gene: -
CDR3aa: CASSKAYEQYF; CDR3nt: TGTGCCAGCAGCAAAGCCTACGAGCAGTACTTC; abundance: -; v_gene: TRBV7-2; j_gene: TRBJ2-7; d_gene: -
CDR3aa: CASSTRRWTVHLPYEQYF; CDR3nt: TGTGCCAGCAGCACCCGACGGTGGACGGTACACCTACCCTACGAGCAGTACTTC; abundance: -; v_gene: TRBV21-1; j_gene: TRBJ2-7; d_gene: -